The rows below give T cell receptor beta chains drawn from one sample of a study of shared clonotypes between healthy human individuals. Generated by immunoSEQ multiplex PCR, the TCRdb table keeps only in-frame clones and is missing some. The repertoire has about 610,000 clones, about 96% of them found once; the top ten carry 0.055% to 0.07%. The sequenced sample was naive CD4+ T cells sorted from blood. These receptors all come from a woman aged 25-40 years in good health. The CDR3 runs from the conserved cysteine through the conserved F or W. The D gene is left open where the match is weak.

d_gene	v_gene	j_gene	CDR3nt	CDR3aa
TRBD1	TRBV19	TRBJ1-5	TGTGCCAGTAGTGATCAACCTGCGGGACAGGGGTCTGGGCCCCAGCATTTT	CASSDQPAGQGSGPQHF
NA	TRBV7-9	TRBJ1-4	TGTGCCAGCAGCCTTAATGGGGGCGAGAGTGAAAAACTGTTTTTT	CASSLNGGESEKLFF
TRBD2	TRBV29-1	TRBJ2-1	TGCAGCGTTGCCAGACCGGGACTAGCGGCCACTGACTCCTACAATGAGCAGTTCTTC	CSVARPGLAATDSYNEQFF
TRBD1	TRBV27	TRBJ1-1	TGTGCCACAGCTGACAGGGGCGTCGCCCCGAACACTGAAGCTTTCTTT	CATADRGVAPNTEAFF
TRBD2	TRBV28	TRBJ2-2	TGTGCCAGCAGTTTTAACAGCGGGAGGGCCGGGGAGCTGTTTTTT	CASSFNSGRAGELFF
TRBD2	TRBV16	TRBJ2-5	TGTGCCAGCAGCCCCGAACGGGCGGGAGGGGGGCCCGGGACCCAGTACTTC	CASSPERAGGGPGTQYF
NA	TRBV6-6	TRBJ2-1	TGTGCCAGCAGTTGGCCCTCGGGTACCTACAATGAGCAGTTCTTC	CASSWPSGTYNEQFF
NA	TRBV27	TRBJ1-1	TGTGCCAGCAGACCGGACGCGAACACTGAAGCTTTCTTT	CASRPDANTEAFF
TRBD2	TRBV25-1	TRBJ2-5	TGTGCCAGCAGTGACTACGGGAGGGGTGAGACCCAGTACTTC	CASSDYGRGETQYF
NA	TRBV7-9	TRBJ2-5	TGTGCCAGCAGCTCCCCCAGGGGAGTGGAGACCCAGTACTTC	CASSSPRGVETQYF
NA	TRBV28	TRBJ1-1	TGTGCCAGCATCGACGAGGCGGCTGAAGCTTTCTTT	CASIDEAAEAFF
TRBD2	TRBV5-1	TRBJ2-1	TGCGCCAGCAGCTCTATCCTAGCGGGAAACAACGAGCAGTTCTTC	CASSSILAGNNEQFF
TRBD2	TRBV27	TRBJ2-2	TGTGCCAGCTCCCGGCGGGGGATCACCGGGGAGCTGTTTTTT	CASSRRGITGELFF
TRBD1	TRBV29-1	TRBJ1-2	TGCAGCGGAGGGACAGGCGATTCGGATGGCTACACCTTC	CSGGTGDSDGYTF
NA	TRBV21-1	TRBJ1-3	TGTGCCAGCAGCACCCTGAGAAGGGGCTCTGGAAACACCATATATTTT	CASSTLRRGSGNTIYF